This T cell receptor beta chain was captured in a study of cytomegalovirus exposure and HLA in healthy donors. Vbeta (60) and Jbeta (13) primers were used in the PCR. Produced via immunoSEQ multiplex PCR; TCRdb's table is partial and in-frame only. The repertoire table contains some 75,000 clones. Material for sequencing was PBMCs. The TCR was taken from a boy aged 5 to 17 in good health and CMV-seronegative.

CDR3 nucleotides: TGTGCCAGCAGCTCGACTAGCGGGGGATACGAGCAGTACTTC. This translates into CASSSTSGGYEQYF. The chain recombines TRBV5-4 with TRBJ2-7, with 12 nucleotides matching TRBD2. Trimming at V came to 3 bases and at J to 4 bases, leaving 2 bases not matched to a gene. This CDR3 is 14 amino acids long. CDR1 is SGHNT and CDR2 is YYREEE in the germline V gene (reference sequence).